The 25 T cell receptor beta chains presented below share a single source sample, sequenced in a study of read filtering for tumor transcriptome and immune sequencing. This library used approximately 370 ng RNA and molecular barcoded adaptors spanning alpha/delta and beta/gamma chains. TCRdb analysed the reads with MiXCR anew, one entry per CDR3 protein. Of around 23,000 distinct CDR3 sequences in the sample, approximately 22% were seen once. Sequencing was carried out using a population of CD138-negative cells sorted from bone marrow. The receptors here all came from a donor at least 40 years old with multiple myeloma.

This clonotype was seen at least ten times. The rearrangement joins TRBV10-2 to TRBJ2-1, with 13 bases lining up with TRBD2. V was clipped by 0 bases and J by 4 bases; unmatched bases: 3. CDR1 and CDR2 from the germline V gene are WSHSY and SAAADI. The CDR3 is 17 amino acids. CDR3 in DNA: TGCGCCAGCAGTGAGTCCCGACTAGCGGGAGGTTACAATGAGCAGTTCTTC. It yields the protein CASSESRLAGGYNEQFF.

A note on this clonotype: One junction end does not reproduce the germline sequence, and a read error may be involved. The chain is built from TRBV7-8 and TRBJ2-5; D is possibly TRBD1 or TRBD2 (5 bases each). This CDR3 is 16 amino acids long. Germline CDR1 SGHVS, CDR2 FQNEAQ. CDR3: CASSSNSGPLSGTQCF. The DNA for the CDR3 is TGTGCCAGCAGCTCCAACTCGGGACCCCTGTCGGGGACCCAGTGCTTC. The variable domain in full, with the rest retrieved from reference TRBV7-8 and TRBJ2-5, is GAGVSQSPRYKVAKRGQDVALRCDPISGHVSLFWYQQALGQGPEFLTYFQNEAQLDKSGLPSDRFFAERPEGSVSTLKIQRTQQEDSAVYLCASSSNSGPLSGTQCFGPGTRLLVL.

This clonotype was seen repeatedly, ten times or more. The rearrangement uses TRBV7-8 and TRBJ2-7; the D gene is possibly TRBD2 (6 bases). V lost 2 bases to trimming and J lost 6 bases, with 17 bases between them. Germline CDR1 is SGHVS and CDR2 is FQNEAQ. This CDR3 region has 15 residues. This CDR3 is CASSLFLASIGEQYF. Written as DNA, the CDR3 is TGTGCCAGCAGCTTATTCCTAGCGAGTATCGGCGAGCAGTACTTC.

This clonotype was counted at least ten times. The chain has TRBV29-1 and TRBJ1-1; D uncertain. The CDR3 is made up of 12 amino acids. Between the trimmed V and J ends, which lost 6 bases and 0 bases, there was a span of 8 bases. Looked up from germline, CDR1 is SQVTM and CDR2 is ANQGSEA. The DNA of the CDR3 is TGCAGCGTAGGAGGCATGAACACTGAAGCTTTCTTT. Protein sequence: CSVGGMNTEAFF.

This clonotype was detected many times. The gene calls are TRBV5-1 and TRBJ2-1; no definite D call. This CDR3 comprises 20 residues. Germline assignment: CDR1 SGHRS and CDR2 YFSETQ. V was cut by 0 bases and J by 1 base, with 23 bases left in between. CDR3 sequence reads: CASSLVVEVFKVGSYNEQFF. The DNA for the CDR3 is TGCGCCAGCAGCTTGGTGGTAGAAGTTTTCAAAGTGGGTTCCTACAATGAGCAGTTCTTC.

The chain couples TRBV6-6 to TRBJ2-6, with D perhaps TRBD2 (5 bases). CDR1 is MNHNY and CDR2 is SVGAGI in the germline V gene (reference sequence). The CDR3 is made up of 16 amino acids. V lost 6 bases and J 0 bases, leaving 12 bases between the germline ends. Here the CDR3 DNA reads TGTGCCAGCAGATTACAAGGGAGCTCTGGGGCCAACGTCCTGACTTTC. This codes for CASRLQGSSGANVLTF.

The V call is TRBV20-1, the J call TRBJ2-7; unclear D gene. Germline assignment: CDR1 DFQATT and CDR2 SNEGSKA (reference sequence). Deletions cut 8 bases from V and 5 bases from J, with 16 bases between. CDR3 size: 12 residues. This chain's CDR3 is CSINSGRDEQYF. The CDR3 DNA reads TGCAGTATAAATTCCGGACGCGACGAGCAGTACTTC.

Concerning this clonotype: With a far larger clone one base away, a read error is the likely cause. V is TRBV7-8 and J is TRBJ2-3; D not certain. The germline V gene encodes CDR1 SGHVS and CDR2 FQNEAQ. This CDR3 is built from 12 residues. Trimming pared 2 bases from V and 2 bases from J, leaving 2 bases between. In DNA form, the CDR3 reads TGTGCCAGCAGCTTACCCACAGATACGCAGTATTTT. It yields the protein CASSLPTDTQYF.

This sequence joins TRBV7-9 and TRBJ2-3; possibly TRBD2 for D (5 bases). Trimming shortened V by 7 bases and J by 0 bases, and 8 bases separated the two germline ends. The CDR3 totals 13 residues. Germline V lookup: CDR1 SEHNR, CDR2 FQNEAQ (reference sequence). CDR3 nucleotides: TGTGCCAGCAAGAAGCGGAGCACAGATACGCAGTATTTT. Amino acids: CASKKRSTDTQYF.

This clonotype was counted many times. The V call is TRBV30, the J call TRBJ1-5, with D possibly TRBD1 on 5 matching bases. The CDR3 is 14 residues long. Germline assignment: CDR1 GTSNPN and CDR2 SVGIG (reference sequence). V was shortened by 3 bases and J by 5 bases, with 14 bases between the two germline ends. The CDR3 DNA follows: TGTGCCTGGAGCGGGGGGGGGATTGATCAGCCCCAGCATTTT. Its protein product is CAWSGGGIDQPQHF.

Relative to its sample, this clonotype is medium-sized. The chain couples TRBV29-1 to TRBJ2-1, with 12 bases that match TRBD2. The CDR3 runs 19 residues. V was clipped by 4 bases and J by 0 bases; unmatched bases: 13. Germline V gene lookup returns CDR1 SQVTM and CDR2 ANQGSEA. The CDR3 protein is CSVARLAGEPRLSYNEQFF. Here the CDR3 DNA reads TGCAGCGTTGCAAGACTAGCGGGGGAGCCAAGACTCTCCTACAATGAGCAGTTCTTC.

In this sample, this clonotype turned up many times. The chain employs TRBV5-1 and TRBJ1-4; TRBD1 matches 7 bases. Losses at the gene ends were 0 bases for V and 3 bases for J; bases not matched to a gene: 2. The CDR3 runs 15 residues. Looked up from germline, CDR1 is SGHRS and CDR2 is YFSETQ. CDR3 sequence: CASSLEGTANEKLFF. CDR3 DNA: TGCGCCAGCAGCTTGGAGGGGACAGCTAATGAAAAACTGTTTTTT.

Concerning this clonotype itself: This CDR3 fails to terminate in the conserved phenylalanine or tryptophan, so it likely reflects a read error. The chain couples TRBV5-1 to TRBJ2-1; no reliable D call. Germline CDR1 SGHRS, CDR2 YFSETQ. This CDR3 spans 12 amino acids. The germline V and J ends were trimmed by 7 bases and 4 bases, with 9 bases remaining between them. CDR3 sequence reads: CASSHAYNEQFY. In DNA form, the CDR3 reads TGCGCCAGCTCACACGCATACAATGAGCAGTTCTAC.

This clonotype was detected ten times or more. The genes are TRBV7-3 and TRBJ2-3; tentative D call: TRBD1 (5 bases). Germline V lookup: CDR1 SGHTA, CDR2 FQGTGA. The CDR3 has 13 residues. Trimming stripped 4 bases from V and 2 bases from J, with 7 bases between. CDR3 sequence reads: CASSSDNTDTQYF. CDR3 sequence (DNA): TGTGCCAGCAGCTCGGACAACACAGATACGCAGTATTTT. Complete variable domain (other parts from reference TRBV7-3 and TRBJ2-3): GAGVSQTPSNKVTEKGKYVELRCDPISGHTALYWYRQSLGQGPEFLIYFQGTGAADDSGLPNDRFFAVRPEGSVSTLKIQRTERGDSAVYLCASSSDNTDTQYFGPGTRLTVL.

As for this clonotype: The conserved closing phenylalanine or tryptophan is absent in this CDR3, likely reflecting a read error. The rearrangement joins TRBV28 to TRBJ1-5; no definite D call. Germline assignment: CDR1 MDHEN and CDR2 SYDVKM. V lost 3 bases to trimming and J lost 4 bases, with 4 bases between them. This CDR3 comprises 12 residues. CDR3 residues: CASSLGNQPQHS. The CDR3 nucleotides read TGTGCCAGCAGTTTGGGGAATCAGCCCCAGCATTCT.

The DNA for the CDR3 is TGTGCCAGCAGCCAGCGGACGGGGGGGCTAGAGACCCAGTACTTC. This codes for CASSQRTGGLETQYF. The rearrangement links TRBV4-2 to TRBJ2-5; the match to TRBD2 covers 8 bases. The germline gives CDR1 LGHNA, CDR2 YNFKEQ. The ends lost 3 bases at V and 4 bases at J; junction bases unmatched: 7. The CDR3 contains 15 residues.

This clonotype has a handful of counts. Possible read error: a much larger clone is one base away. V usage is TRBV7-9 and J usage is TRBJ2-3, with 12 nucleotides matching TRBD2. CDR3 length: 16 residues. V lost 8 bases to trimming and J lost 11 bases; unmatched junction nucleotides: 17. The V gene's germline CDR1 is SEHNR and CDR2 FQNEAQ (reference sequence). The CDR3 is CASGQWTSGDPVRQYF. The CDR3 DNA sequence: TGTGCCAGCGGCCAATGGACTAGCGGGGACCCCGTGAGGCAGTATTTT.

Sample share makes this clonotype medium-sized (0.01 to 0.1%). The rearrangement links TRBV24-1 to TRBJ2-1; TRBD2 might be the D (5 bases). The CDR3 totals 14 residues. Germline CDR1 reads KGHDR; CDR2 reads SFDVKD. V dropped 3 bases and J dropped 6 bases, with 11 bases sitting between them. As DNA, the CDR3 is TGTGCCACCAGTGATCCCCGGACTGTCAATGAGCAGTTCTTC. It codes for CATSDPRTVNEQFF.

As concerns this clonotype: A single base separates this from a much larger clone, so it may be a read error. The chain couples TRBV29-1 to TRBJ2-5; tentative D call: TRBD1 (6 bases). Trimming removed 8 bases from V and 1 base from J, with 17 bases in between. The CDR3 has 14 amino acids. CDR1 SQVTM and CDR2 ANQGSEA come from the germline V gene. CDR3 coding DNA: TGCAGCATTTCTATACAGGGAACCCAAGAGACCCAGTACTTC. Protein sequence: CSISIQGTQETQYF. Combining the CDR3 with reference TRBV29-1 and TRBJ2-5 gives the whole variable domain SAVISQKPSRDICQRGTSLTIQCQVDSQVTMMFWYRQQPGQSLTLIATANQGSEATYESGFVIDKFPISRPNLTFSTLTVSNMSPEDSSIYLCSISIQGTQETQYFGPGTRLLVL.

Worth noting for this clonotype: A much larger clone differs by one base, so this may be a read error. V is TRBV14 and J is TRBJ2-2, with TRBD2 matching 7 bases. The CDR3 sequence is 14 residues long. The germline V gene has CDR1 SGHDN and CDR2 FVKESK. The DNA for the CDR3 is TGTGCCAGCAGCTGGGACTACAACACCGGGGAGCCGTTTTTT. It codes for CASSWDYNTGEPFF.

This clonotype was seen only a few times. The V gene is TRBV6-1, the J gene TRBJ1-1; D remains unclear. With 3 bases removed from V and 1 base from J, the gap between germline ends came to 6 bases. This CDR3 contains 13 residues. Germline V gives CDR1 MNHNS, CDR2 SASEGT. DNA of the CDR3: TGTGCCAGCAGTGAGCGGTGGAACACTGAAGCTTTCTTT. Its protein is CASSERWNTEAFF.

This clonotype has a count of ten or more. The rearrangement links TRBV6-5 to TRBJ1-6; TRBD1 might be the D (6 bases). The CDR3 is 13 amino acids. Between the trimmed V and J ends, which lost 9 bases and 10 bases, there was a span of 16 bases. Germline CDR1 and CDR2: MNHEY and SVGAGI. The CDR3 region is CASRQQGRSPLHF. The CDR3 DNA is TGTGCCAGTAGACAGCAGGGGCGGTCACCCCTCCACTTT.

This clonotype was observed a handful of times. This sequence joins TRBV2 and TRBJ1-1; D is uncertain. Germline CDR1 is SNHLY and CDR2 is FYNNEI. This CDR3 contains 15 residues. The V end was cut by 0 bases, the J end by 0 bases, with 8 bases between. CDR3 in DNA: TGTGCCAGCAGTGAAGCATGGATTTTGAACACTGAAGCTTTCTTT. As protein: CASSEAWILNTEAFF.

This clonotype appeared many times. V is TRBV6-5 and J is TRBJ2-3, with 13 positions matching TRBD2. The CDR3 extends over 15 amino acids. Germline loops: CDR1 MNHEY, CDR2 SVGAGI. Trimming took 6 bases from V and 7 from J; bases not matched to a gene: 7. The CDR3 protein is CASSSGTSGINTQYF. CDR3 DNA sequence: TGTGCCAGCAGCTCCGGGACTAGCGGGATTAATACGCAGTATTTT.

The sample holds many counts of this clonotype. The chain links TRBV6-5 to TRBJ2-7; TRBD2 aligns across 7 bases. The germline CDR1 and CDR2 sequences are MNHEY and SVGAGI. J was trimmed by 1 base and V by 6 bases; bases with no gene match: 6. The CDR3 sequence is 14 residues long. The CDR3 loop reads CASRSASGSYEQYF. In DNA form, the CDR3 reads TGTGCCAGCAGATCCGCTAGCGGATCCTACGAGCAGTACTTC.